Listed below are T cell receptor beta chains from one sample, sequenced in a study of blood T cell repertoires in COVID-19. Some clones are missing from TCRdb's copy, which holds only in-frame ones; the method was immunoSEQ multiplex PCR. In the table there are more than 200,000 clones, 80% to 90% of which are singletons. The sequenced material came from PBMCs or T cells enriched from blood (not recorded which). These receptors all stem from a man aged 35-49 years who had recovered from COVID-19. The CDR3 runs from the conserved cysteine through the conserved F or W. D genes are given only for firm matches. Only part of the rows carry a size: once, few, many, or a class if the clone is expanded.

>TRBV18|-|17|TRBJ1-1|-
TGTGCCAGCTCACCCGCCGGGGGGACGAGGATGAACACTGAAGCTTTCTTT
CASSPAGGTRMNTEAFF
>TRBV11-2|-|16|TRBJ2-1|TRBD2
TGTGCCAGCAGCTTTCCTCGGGGGGGGAACGGCAATGAGCAGTTCTTC
CASSFPRGGNGNEQFF
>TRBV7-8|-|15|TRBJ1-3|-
TGTGCCAGCAGCTTGACCGGGGGGGCTGGAAACACCATATATTTT
CASSLTGGAGNTIYF
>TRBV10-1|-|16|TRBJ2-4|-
TGCGCCAGCAGTGAGTTCTCGCAGATGCACAAAAACATTCAGTACTTC
CASSEFSQMHKNIQYF
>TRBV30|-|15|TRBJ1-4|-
TGTGCCTGGAGGGCCACAGAGGGCTGGGGTGAAAAACTGTTTTTT
CAWRATEGWGEKLFF
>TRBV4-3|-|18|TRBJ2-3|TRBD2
TGCGCCAGCAGCAGAGCGGGGGGAGCCTCTTCTAGCACAGATACGCAGTATTTT
CASSRAGGASSSTDTQYF
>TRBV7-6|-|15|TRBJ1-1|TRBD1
TGTGCCAGCACCTCTGAGGCAGGGGGCGGCACTGAAGCTTTCTTT
CASTSEAGGGTEAFF
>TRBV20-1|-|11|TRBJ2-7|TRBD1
TGCAGTCAGACAGGGTCTTACGAGCAGTACTTC
CSQTGSYEQYF
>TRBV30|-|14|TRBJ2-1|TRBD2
TGTGCCTGGAGCCCCGGCGGGGGATACAATGAGCAGTTCTTC
CAWSPGGGYNEQFF
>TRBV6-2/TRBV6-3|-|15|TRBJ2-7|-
TGTGCCAGCAGTTTAGAGCGGGCCAAACACTACGAGCAGTACTTC
CASSLERAKHYEQYF
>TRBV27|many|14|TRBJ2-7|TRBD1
TGTGCCAGCAGTCCGGGACAGGGGCCCCACGAGCAGTACTTC
CASSPGQGPHEQYF
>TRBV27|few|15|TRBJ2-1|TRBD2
TGTGCCAGCAGTCCCGGGACTAGTCCCTACAATGAGCAGTTCTTC
CASSPGTSPYNEQFF
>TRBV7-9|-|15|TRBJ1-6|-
TGTGCCAGCAGCCGTGGAGAGGGGCGGGATACACCCCTCCACTTT
CASSRGEGRDTPLHF
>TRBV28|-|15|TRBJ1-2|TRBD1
TGTGCCAGCAGATCAGGACAGGGGGCTATCGATGGCTACACCTTC
CASRSGQGAIDGYTF
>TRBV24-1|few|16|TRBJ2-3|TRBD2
TGTGCCACCAGTGAGGCTAGCGGGAGCCGCTCAGATACGCAGTATTTT
CATSEASGSRSDTQYF
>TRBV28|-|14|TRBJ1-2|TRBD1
TGTGCCAGCAGTCCACCGACAGGGGGCTATGGCTACACCTTC
CASSPPTGGYGYTF
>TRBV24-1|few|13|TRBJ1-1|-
TGTGCCACCAGTGGAGAGCCGAACACTGAAGCTTTCTTT
CATSGEPNTEAFF
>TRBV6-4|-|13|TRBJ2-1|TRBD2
TGTGCCAGCAAACGGACTAGTCTACATGAGCAGTTCTTC
CASKRTSLHEQFF
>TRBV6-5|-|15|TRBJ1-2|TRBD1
TGTGCCAGCGCAAGTTCCCCGGGACAGATAGGCGGCTACACCTTC
CASASSPGQIGGYTF
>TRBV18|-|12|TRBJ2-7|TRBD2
TGTGCCAGCTCACGGTGGGAGGGCGAGCAGTACTTC
CASSRWEGEQYF
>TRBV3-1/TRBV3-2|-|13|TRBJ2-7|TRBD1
TGTGCCAGCAGCCAACTGACAGGGGTCGAGCAGTACTTC
CASSQLTGVEQYF
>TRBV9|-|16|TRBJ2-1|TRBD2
TGTGCCAGCAGCCGTAGTGGGCTAGCGGAAGACCTTGAGCAGTTCTTC
CASSRSGLAEDLEQFF
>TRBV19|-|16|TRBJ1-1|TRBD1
TGTGCCAGTAGTACCAGACTCGACAGGGGGCACACTGAAGCTTTCTTT
CASSTRLDRGHTEAFF
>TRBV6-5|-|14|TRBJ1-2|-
TGTGCCAGCAGTTACTCGGGGGGGCTGGAGGGCTACACCTTC
CASSYSGGLEGYTF
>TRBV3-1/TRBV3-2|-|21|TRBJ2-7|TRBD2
TGTGCCAGCAGCCAAGAAGGTACGTGGGGACAGGGACTAGCGGGTGCCTACGAGCAGTACTTC
CASSQEGTWGQGLAGAYEQYF
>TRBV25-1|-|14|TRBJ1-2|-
TGTGCCAGCAGTGAATTGCGGGCCCCCTATGGCTACACCTTC
CASSELRAPYGYTF
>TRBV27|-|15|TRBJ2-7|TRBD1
TGTGCCAGCAGTCTCCGAAGGCAGGGGGCTCACGAGCAGTACTTC
CASSLRRQGAHEQYF
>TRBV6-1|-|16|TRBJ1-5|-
TGTGCCAGCAGTGAAGACGGCAGGGCGATGAATCAGCCCCAGCATTTT
CASSEDGRAMNQPQHF
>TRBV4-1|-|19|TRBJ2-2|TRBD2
TGCGCCAGCAGCCGACTACCGACTCTTGCGGGAGATCGCACCGGGGAGCTGTTTTTT
CASSRLPTLAGDRTGELFF
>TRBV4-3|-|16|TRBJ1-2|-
TGCGCCAGCAGCCGAGATACAGGGAATATTAACTATGGCTACACCTTC
CASSRDTGNINYGYTF
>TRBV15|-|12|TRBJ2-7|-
TGTGCCACCAGCGGCAGTTCCTACGAGCAGTACTTC
CATSGSSYEQYF
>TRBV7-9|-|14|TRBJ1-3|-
TGTGCCAGCAGCGTCCTCTCCTCTGGAAACACCATATATTTT
CASSVLSSGNTIYF